This T cell receptor (beta chain) originates from a study of CD8 T cells in Susac syndrome. Reverse transcription of roughly 0.5 to 1 ug RNA was performed with random hexamers. MiXCR, run by TCRdb on the immunoSEQ multiplex PCR reads, gives a single entry per CDR3 protein. The profile shows about 83,000 distinct CDR3 sequences, around 96% of them singletons. The CDR3 is 12 residues long. V was pared by 6 bases and J by 8 bases, with 11 bases between. Germline V gives CDR1 MNHEY, CDR2 SMNVEV (reference sequence). The chain carries TRBV27 and TRBJ1-5; no reliable D call. The sequenced sample was CD8+ T cells from PBMCs. The receptor comes from a human donor with Susac syndrome. The DNA of the CDR3 is TGTGCCAGCAGGACGGGTCTAGAGCCCCAGCATTTT. It yields the protein CASRTGLEPQHF.